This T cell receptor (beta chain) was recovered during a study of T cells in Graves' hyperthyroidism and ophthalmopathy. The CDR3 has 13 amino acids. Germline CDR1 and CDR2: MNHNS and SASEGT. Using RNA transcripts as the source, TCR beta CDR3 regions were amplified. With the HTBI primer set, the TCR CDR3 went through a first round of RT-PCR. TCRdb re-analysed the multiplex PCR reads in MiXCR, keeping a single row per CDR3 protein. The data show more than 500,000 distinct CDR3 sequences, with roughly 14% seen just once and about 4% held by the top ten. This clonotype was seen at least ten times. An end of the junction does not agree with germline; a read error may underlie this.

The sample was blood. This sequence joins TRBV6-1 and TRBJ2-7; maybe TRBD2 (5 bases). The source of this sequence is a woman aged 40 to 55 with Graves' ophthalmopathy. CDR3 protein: CAGSKDPGYEQYF. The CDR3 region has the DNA TGTGCCGGCAGTAAGGACCCGGGGTACGAGCAGTACTTC.